What follows are 4 T cell receptor beta chains derived from one specimen sequenced in a study of T cell responses to AZD1222 COVID-19 vaccine. Method: immunoSEQ multiplex PCR; TCRdb's copy keeps in-frame clones and lacks some. The sample yields approximately 120,000 clones, about nine tenths seen once. This specimen was peripheral blood, taken on day 0 of AZD1222 vaccination. The source of these receptors is an adult in good health.

Only one count was recorded for this clone. CDR3 loop: CAIPRDRGTMDGYTF. The CDR3 DNA reads as TGTGCCATACCCCGGGACAGGGGAACTATGGATGGCTACACCTTC. The gene calls are TRBV28 and TRBJ1-2, with 10 bases matching TRBD1. The CDR3 runs to 15 residues. V trimming: 10 bases; J trimming: 6 bases; junction bases outside the gene matches: 14. In germline, CDR1 is MDHEN, CDR2 SYDVKM.

The V call is TRBV5-1, the J call TRBJ2-1; TRBD1 agrees at 10 bases. Germline CDR1 SGHRS, CDR2 YFSETQ. With 2 bases clipped from V and 5 bases from J, the junction kept 4 bases outside the gene matches. The CDR3 has 15 amino acids. CDR3 sequence (DNA): TGCGCCAGCAGCTTAAGGGGACAGGGGAACAATGAGCAGTTCTTC. Translation: CASSLRGQGNNEQFF.

This chain uses TRBV18 with TRBJ2-6; possibly TRBD1 for D (6 bases). This CDR3 spans 14 amino acids. Trimming stripped 3 bases from V and 3 bases from J, with 6 bases between. The V gene's germline CDR1 is KGHSH and CDR2 LQKENI. This CDR3 reads CASSPRGGANVLTF. CDR3 DNA sequence: TGTGCCAGCTCACCCAGGGGTGGGGCCAACGTCCTGACTTTC.

The J gene is TRBJ1-5, the V gene TRBV19; D not resolved. This CDR3 contains 14 residues. CDR1 is LNHDA, CDR2 SQIVND, per germline (reference sequence). Trimming removed 7 bases at V and 3 bases at J, with 13 bases between. Written as DNA, the CDR3 is TGTGCCAGTACCGTGGACGCCTACAATCAGCCCCAGCATTTT. It is translated as CASTVDAYNQPQHF.